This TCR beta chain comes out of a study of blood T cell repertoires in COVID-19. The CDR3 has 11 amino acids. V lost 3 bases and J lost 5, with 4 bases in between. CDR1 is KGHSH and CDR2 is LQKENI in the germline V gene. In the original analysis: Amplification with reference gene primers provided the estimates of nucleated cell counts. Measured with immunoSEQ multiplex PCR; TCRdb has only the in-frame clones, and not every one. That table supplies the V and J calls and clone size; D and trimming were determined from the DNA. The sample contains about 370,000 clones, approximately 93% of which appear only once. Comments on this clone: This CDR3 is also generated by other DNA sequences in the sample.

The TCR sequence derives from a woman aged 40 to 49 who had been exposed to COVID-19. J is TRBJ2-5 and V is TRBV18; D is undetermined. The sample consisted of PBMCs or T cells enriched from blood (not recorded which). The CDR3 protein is CASSPSETQYF. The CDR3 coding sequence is TGTGCCAGCTCACCTTCGGAGACCCAGTACTTC.